Below, 8 T cell receptor beta chains from the same sample are listed, as sequenced in a study of blood T cell repertoires in COVID-19. The table came from immunoSEQ multiplex PCR; TCRdb's copy has only in-frame clones and leaves some out. Among under 300,000 clones, 86% were seen once, and the ten largest hold over 2%. The sequenced sample was peripheral blood. These receptors were taken from a man aged 30-40 years who had recovered from COVID-19.

The gene calls are TRBV27 and TRBJ2-7; 8 bases agree with TRBD2. Germline CDR1 MNHEY, CDR2 SMNVEV (reference sequence). J was trimmed by 4 bases and V by 4 bases; bases with no gene match: 12. The CDR3 extends over 16 amino acids. CDR3 residues: CASSSYLPGGAYEQYF. Here the CDR3 DNA reads TGTGCCAGCAGTTCGTACCTTCCGGGGGGGGCTTACGAGCAGTACTTC.

The chain couples TRBV5-1 to TRBJ2-3; 8 bases align to TRBD1. This CDR3 contains 15 residues. V lost 2 bases to trimming and J lost 3 bases; unmatched junction nucleotides: 5. Germline loops: CDR1 SGHRS, CDR2 YFSETQ. CDR3 DNA: TGCGCCAGCAGCTTTCCAGGGGGCATTACAGATACGCAGTATTTT. Translated: CASSFPGGITDTQYF.

This chain connects TRBV5-4 to TRBJ2-5; 7 bases are shared with TRBD2. The germline V gene has CDR1 SGHNT and CDR2 YYREEE (reference sequence). V lost 5 bases, J lost 3 bases, and 7 bases stayed unmatched. There are 14 residues in the CDR3. The CDR3 reads CASREVGGKETQYF. CDR3 DNA sequence: TGTGCCAGCAGAGAGGTGGGGGGGAAAGAGACCCAGTACTTC.

The chain combines TRBV5-1 with TRBJ1-1, with D tentatively TRBD1 (5 bases). Germline V lookup: CDR1 SGHRS, CDR2 YFSETQ. This CDR3 comprises 18 residues. With 1 base removed from V and 0 bases from J, the gap between germline ends came to 19 bases. The CDR3 loop reads CASSLYVGRDNMNTEAFF. CDR3 DNA: TGCGCCAGCAGCTTGTACGTGGGCAGGGATAACATGAACACTGAAGCTTTCTTT.

V and J are TRBV5-4 and TRBJ2-3; D may be TRBD1 (5 bases). The CDR3 loop spans 15 amino acids. CDR1 is SGHNT and CDR2 is YYREEE in the germline V gene (reference sequence). V gave up 6 bases and J gave up 1 base, with 15 bases separating them. CDR3 sequence: CASTLLGRGTDTQYF. Here the CDR3 DNA reads TGTGCCAGCACCCTGCTGGGCAGGGGCACAGATACGCAGTATTTT.

The CDR3 here is CASSLVLIRSTEAFF. The CDR3, as DNA: TGTGCCAGCAGCTTAGTACTCATCCGGAGCACTGAAGCTTTCTTT. The chain links TRBV11-2 to TRBJ1-1; D not certain. From germline, CDR1 is SGHAT and CDR2 FQNNGV. V was cut by 1 base and J by 4 bases, with 13 bases left in between. This CDR3 is built from 15 residues.

The table lists this clone with a count of one. The V gene is TRBV4-1, the J gene TRBJ1-2; no firm D call. Germline lookup yields CDR1 MGHRA and CDR2 YSYEKL. The CDR3 extends over 14 amino acids. Trimming removed 0 bases from V and 7 bases from J, with 12 bases in between. The CDR3 loop is CASSQEWAQGGYTF. The CDR3 nucleotides are TGCGCCAGCAGCCAAGAGTGGGCCCAAGGTGGCTACACCTTC.

The rearrangement links TRBV6-1 to TRBJ1-3, with 8 nucleotides matching TRBD1. Per germline, CDR1 MNHNS and CDR2 SASEGT. The length of the CDR3 is 16 residues. The ends lost 0 bases at V and 3 bases at J; junction bases unmatched: 4. In DNA form, the CDR3 reads TGTGCCAGCAGTGAAGCGTACGGACAGGGTGGAAACACCATATATTTT. Translation gives CASSEAYGQGGNTIYF.